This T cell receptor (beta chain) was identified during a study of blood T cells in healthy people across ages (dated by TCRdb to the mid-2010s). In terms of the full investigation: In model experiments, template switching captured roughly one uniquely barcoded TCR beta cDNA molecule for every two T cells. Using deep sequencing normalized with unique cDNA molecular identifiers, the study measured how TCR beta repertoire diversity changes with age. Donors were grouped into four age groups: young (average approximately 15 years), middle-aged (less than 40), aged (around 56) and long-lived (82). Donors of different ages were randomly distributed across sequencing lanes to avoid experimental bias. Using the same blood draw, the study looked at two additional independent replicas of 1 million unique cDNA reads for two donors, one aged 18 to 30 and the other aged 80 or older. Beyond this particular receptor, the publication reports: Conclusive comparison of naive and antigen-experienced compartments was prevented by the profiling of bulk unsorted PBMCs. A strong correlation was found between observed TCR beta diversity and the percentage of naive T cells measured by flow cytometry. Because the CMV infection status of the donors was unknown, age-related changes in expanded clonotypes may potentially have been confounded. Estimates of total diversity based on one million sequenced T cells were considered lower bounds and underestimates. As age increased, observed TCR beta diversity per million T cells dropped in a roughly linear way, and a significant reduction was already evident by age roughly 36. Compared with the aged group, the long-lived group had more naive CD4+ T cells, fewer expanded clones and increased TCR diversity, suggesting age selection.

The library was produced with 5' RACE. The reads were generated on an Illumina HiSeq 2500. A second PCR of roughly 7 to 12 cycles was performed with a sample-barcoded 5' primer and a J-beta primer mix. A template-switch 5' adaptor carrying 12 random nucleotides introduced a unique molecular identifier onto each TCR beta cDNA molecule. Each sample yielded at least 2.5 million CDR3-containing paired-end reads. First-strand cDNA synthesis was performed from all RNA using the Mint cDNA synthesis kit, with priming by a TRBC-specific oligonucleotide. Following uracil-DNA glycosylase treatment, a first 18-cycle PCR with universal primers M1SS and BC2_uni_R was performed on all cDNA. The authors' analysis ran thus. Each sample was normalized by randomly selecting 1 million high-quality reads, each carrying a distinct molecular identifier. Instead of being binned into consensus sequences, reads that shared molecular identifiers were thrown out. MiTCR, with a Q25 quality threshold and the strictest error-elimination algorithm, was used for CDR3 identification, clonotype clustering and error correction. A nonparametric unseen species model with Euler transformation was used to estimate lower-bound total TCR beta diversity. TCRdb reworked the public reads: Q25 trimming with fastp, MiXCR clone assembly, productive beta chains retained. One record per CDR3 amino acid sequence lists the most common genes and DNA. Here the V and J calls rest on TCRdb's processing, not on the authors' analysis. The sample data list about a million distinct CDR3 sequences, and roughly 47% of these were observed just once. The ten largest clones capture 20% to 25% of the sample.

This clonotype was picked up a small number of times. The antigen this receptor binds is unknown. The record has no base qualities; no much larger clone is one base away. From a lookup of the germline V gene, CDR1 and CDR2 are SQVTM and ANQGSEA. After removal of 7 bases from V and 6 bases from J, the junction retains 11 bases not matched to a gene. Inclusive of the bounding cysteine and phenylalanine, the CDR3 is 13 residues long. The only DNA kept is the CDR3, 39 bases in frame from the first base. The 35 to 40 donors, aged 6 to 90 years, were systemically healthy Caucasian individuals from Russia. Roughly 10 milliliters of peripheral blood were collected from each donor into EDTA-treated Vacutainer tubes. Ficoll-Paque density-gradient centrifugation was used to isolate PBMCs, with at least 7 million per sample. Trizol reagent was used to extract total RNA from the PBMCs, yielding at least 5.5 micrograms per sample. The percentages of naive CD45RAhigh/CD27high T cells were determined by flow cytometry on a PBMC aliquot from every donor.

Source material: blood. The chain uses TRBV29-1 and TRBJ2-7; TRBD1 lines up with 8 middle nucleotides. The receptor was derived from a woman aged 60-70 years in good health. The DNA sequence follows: TGCAGCGGAAGACAGGGGTCAACGGGCGAGCAGTACTTC. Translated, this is CSGRQGSTGEQYF.